Presented here are 21 T cell receptor beta chains from one specimen sequenced in a study of T cell responses to AZD1222 COVID-19 vaccine. The method was immunoSEQ multiplex PCR; TCRdb's version includes in-frame clones alone and lacks a portion of them. Among about 70,000 clones listed, 75% to 90% were seen once. Source: peripheral blood, taken on day 0 of AZD1222 vaccination. All receptors come from an adult in good health.

The chain has TRBV18 and TRBJ1-5, with 7 positions matching TRBD1. The CDR3 covers 15 residues. The V gene's germline CDR1 is KGHSH and CDR2 LQKENI. V was clipped by 3 bases and J by 2 bases; unmatched bases: 4. The CDR3 DNA reads as TGTGCCAGCTCACCGGATACAGGGGGCAATCAGCCCCAGCATTTT. This codes for CASSPDTGGNQPQHF.

CDR3 residues: CASSSVAGGGYNSPLHF. The CDR3 DNA follows: TGTGCCAGCAGCTCGGTCGCGGGGGGCGGTTATAATTCACCCCTCCACTTT. This chain links TRBV7-9 with TRBJ1-6; TRBD1 might be the D (6 bases). The V and J ends lost 4 bases and 4 bases respectively, with 17 bases between them. Germline lookup yields CDR1 SEHNR and CDR2 FQNEAQ (reference sequence). The CDR3 is 17 residues long. Filled out from reference TRBV7-9 and TRBJ1-6, the complete variable domain reads DTGVSQNPRHKITKRGQNVTFRCDPISEHNRLYWYRQTLGQGPEFLTYFQNEAQLEKSRLLSDRFSAERPKGSFSTLEIQRTEQGDSAMYLCASSSVAGGGYNSPLHFGNGTRLTVT.

The V gene is TRBV6-2 or TRBV6-3, the J gene TRBJ2-2; D gene unclear. Looked up from germline, CDR1 is MNHEY and CDR2 is SVGEGT. With 2 bases removed from V and 3 bases from J, the gap between germline ends came to 7 bases. CDR3 size: 14 residues. The CDR3 DNA is TGTGCCAGCAGTTACCTCCTGTACACCGGGGAGCTGTTTTTT. Translating it yields CASSYLLYTGELFF.

This chain connects TRBV27 to TRBJ2-5; 7 bases agree with TRBD2. Unmatched junction bases numbered 15, after V lost 5 bases and J lost 9 bases. The V gene's germline CDR1 is MNHEY and CDR2 SMNVEV (reference sequence). This CDR3 has 15 residues. The CDR3 region is CASSNSEGLKGPQYF. CDR3 coding DNA: TGTGCCAGCAGTAATAGTGAGGGACTAAAGGGCCCCCAGTACTTC.

The chain employs TRBV7-2 and TRBJ2-7; TRBD1 matches 7 bases. The length of the CDR3 is 16 residues. V dropped 5 bases and J dropped 3; count of bases not matched to a gene: 13. CDR1 and CDR2 from the germline V gene are SGHTA and FQGNSA. CDR3 sequence reads: CASSGRTGRNFYEQYF. For the CDR3, the DNA is TGTGCCAGCAGCGGACGGACAGGCCGGAACTTCTACGAGCAGTACTTC.

This clone showed up just a few times. The CDR3 DNA is TGTGCCAGCAGCTTGGCGGGTGGCGGCAATCAGCCCCAGCATTTT. It translates to CASSLAGGGNQPQHF. The chain carries TRBV5-6 and TRBJ1-5; D unresolved. V was shortened by 0 bases and J by 2 bases, with 9 bases between the two germline ends. This CDR3 is 15 amino acids long. The germline V gene has CDR1 SGHDT and CDR2 YYEEEE.

The chain combines TRBV21-1 with TRBJ2-2; the table's D call, TRBD2, has no DNA check behind it. TRBV21-1 is tagged as a pseudogene. The CDR3 spans 16 residues. In DNA, the CDR3 is TGTGCCAGCAGCAAACGACTAGCGGGAGAGTCCGGGGAGCTGTTTTTT. Its translation: CASSKRLAGESGELFF.

The chain combines TRBV11-3 with TRBJ2-2; TRBD2 matches 9 bases. There are 16 residues in the CDR3. Looked up from germline, CDR1 is SGHNT and CDR2 is YENEEA. The V segment lost 3 bases and the J segment 9 bases; nucleotides outside the gene matches: 11. CDR3 sequence reads: CASSLVLAGNPWELFF. In nucleotides, the CDR3 is TGTGCCAGCAGCTTGGTGCTAGCGGGGAATCCTTGGGAGCTGTTTTTT.

V and J are TRBV7-8 and TRBJ1-5; 7 bases map to TRBD1. The CDR3 runs 17 residues. Looked up from germline, CDR1 is SGHVS and CDR2 is FQNEAQ. V lost 3 bases to trimming and J lost 1 base; unmatched junction nucleotides: 9. The CDR3 coding sequence is TGTGCCAGCAGCTTCGCGGTCCAGGGGGGAAGCAATCAGCCCCAGCATTTT. It is translated as CASSFAVQGGSNQPQHF.

V usage is TRBV5-1 and J usage is TRBJ1-1; D gene uncertain. Germline V CDR1 and CDR2: SGHRS, YFSETQ. The CDR3 contains 15 residues. V dropped 2 bases and J dropped 5 bases, with 16 bases sitting between them. Written as DNA, the CDR3 is TGCGCCAGCAGCTTAACTCCGCGAGGAAGGACTGAAGCTTTCTTT. It translates to CASSLTPRGRTEAFF.

The chain links TRBV11-2 to TRBJ1-5; D is unresolved. Germline V gives CDR1 SGHAT, CDR2 FQNNGV. The V end was cut by 0 bases, the J end by 0 bases, with 6 bases between. This CDR3 is built from 15 residues. DNA of the CDR3: TGTGCCAGCAGCTTAGAGGGATATAGCAATCAGCCCCAGCATTTT. It is translated as CASSLEGYSNQPQHF.

This chain connects TRBV6-5 to TRBJ2-7; 7 nucleotides line up with TRBD1. The trim removed 7 bases at V and 1 base at J, leaving 4 bases unmatched. The CDR3 loop spans 13 amino acids. CDR1 is MNHEY, CDR2 SVGAGI, per germline. CDR3 region: CASTKQGSYEQYF. The CDR3 DNA is TGTGCCAGCACCAAACAGGGGTCCTACGAGCAGTACTTC.

This CDR3 reads CASSRQKHNSPLHF. The CDR3 DNA reads as TGTGCCAGTAGTAGACAGAAACATAATTCACCCCTCCACTTT. The rearrangement joins TRBV19 to TRBJ1-6; D might be TRBD1 (5 bases). CDR3 length: 14 residues. CDR1 is LNHDA, CDR2 SQIVND, per germline (reference sequence). The V and J ends lost 4 bases and 5 bases respectively, with 9 bases between them.

The J gene is TRBJ2-5, the V gene TRBV7-2, with D perhaps given as TRBD1 or TRBD2 (6 bases each). This CDR3 region has 15 residues. V lost 0 bases, J lost 5 bases, and 13 bases lay in between. Germline V gene sequence: CDR1 SGHTA, CDR2 FQGNSA. As DNA, the CDR3 is TGTGCCAGCAGCTTAGCGTCGACAGGAGGGGAGACCCAGTACTTC. Its protein is CASSLASTGGETQYF. The entire variable domain, with the rest obtained from reference TRBV7-2 and TRBJ2-5, is as follows: GAGVSQSPSNKVTEKGKDVELRCDPISGHTALYWYRQSLGQGLEFLIYFQGNSAPDKSGLPSDRFSAERTGGSVSTLTIQRTQQEDSAVYLCASSLASTGGETQYFGPGTRLLVL.

V is TRBV2 and J is TRBJ2-1, with D perhaps matching TRBD1 or TRBD2 (6 bases each). Trimming removed 4 bases from V and 3 bases from J, with 13 bases in between. Germline V gene data show CDR1 as SNHLY and CDR2 as FYNNEI. The CDR3 loop spans 15 amino acids. As DNA, the CDR3 is TGTGCCAGCAGTGTATCCGGGGGCGGCTACAATGAGCAGTTCTTC. Translating gives CASSVSGGGYNEQFF.

The chain couples TRBV19 to TRBJ2-1; tentative D call: TRBD1 (6 bases). The germline V gene encodes CDR1 LNHDA and CDR2 SQIVND (reference sequence). V lost 8 bases to trimming and J lost 3 bases, with 11 bases between them. This CDR3 is built from 13 residues. The CDR3 region is CASRRDNYNEQFF. The DNA for the CDR3 is TGTGCCAGTCGTAGGGACAACTACAATGAGCAGTTCTTC.

The chain employs TRBV6-1 and TRBJ1-2; TRBD1 agrees at 7 bases. CDR3 length: 14 amino acids. The V gene's germline CDR1 is MNHNS and CDR2 SASEGT. The V gene end was trimmed by 3 bases and the J gene end by 2 bases; junction bases not matched to a gene: 3. CDR3 DNA sequence: TGTGCCAGCAGTGACAGGGGGGGAAACTATGGCTACACCTTC. Translated, it gives CASSDRGGNYGYTF.

The V gene is TRBV5-6, the J gene TRBJ1-6; D gene uncertain. Germline V gene sequence: CDR1 SGHDT, CDR2 YYEEEE. The ends were cut back, 0 bases at V and 0 bases at J, with 13 bases in the middle. The CDR3 totals 18 residues. The DNA for the CDR3 is TGTGCCAGCAGCTTGGCCTTGGAGCGCAGCTCCTATAATTCACCCCTCCACTTT. This gives the protein CASSLALERSSYNSPLHF.

The V call is TRBV5-4, the J call TRBJ2-2; weak D call: TRBD1 (5 bases). Germline-derived CDR1 and CDR2 are SGHNT and YYREEE (reference sequence). CDR3 size: 15 residues. V lost 0 bases and J 4 bases, leaving 10 bases between the germline ends. The CDR3 spells CASSLAAGSTGELFF. The CDR3 coding sequence is TGTGCCAGCAGCTTGGCCGCAGGGTCCACCGGGGAGCTGTTTTTT.

This chain links TRBV6-6 with TRBJ1-1; the match to TRBD1 covers 11 bases. The J segment lost 1 base and the V segment lost 5 bases, leaving 3 bases of the junction unmatched. Germline V gives CDR1 MNHNY, CDR2 SVGAGI (reference sequence). The CDR3 runs to 15 residues. DNA for the CDR3: TGTGCCAGCAGTAACGGACAGGGGGCGAACACTGAAGCTTTCTTT. Translating gives CASSNGQGANTEAFF.

J is TRBJ1-2 and V is TRBV27; possibly TRBD1 for D (5 bases). CDR1 and CDR2 (germline): MNHEY, SMNVEV (reference sequence). V was clipped by 6 bases and J by 1 base, with 9 bases between them. This CDR3 is 13 amino acids long. CDR3 protein: CASSPQGNYGYTF. CDR3 in DNA: TGTGCCAGCAGCCCTCAGGGTAACTATGGCTACACCTTC.